These T cell receptor beta chains were read from a single sample in a study of T-cell memory formation after mild COVID-19. TCRdb ran MiXCR on the 5' RACE reads and lists one entry per CDR3 protein. The sample consists of hundreds of thousands of distinct CDR3 sequences, approximately 23% of them appearing once. The sample was PBMCs or a T cell subset sorted from them (not recorded which). The origin of the receptors is an adult woman who had mild COVID-19 (a few samples of this study predate the infection). Cell type and time point are not known. CDR3s include the opening cysteine and the closing phenylalanine or tryptophan. The D gene is left open where the match is weak. Clone size is stated in some rows and not others, as once, few, many or a class when expanded.

>TRBV5-5|TRBD1|TRBJ2-5|few
TGTGCCAGCAGCTTGGACATAGAGACAGGGGATCAAGAGACCCAGTACTTC
CASSLDIETGDQETQYF
>TRBV6-2/TRBV6-3|TRBD1|TRBJ1-2|few
TGTGCCAGCAGTTACCCTGGACAGGGCGGAGGCTATGGCTACACCTTC
CASSYPGQGGGYGYTF
>TRBV30|.|TRBJ2-7|few
TGTGCCTGGAGAAACACAGGGAGAGGGAACGAGCAGTACTTC
CAWRNTGRGNEQYF
>TRBV5-1|.|TRBJ1-1|.
TGCGCCAGCAGCTTGGCCGAACAGAAGACTGAAGCTTTCTTT
CASSLAEQKTEAFF
>TRBV20-1|.|TRBJ1-1|few
TGCAGTGCCCCAGGCGGGGTCAGGCCCTGGGACACTGAAGCTTTCTTT
CSAPGGVRPWDTEAFF
>TRBV11-2|TRBD1|TRBJ2-7|few
TGTGCCAGCAGCCGACAGGGGGAGATAGTAGTCTCCTACGAGCAGTACTTC
CASSRQGEIVVSYEQYF
>TRBV29-1|.|TRBJ2-1|many
TGCAGCGTTGTTCTCTGGGTAGGGGGCAATGAGCAGTTCTTC
CSVVLWVGGNEQFF
>TRBV10-3|.|TRBJ2-7|.
TGTGCCATCAAGGGGGGTTCGGAATACGAGCAGTACTTC
CAIKGGSEYEQYF
>TRBV30|TRBD1|TRBJ1-1|.
TGTGCCTGGAGTGTAAGAAGGGGGCTAGCCACTGAAGCTTTCTTT
CAWSVRRGLATEAFF
>TRBV24-1|.|TRBJ2-7|.
TGTGCCACCAGTGATGGGGAACCCTACGAGCAGTACTTC
CATSDGEPYEQYF
>TRBV19|.|TRBJ2-7|few
TGTGCCAGTAGTATAGGAAGCGGCTACGAGCAGTACTTC
CASSIGSGYEQYF
>TRBV15|.|TRBJ2-5|.
TGTGCCACCAGCAGAGACAAAGGGCGAGGGGAAGAGACCCAGTACTTC
CATSRDKGRGEETQYF